Following are 15 T cell receptor beta chains from one sample sequenced in a study of T cell repertoires in cytomegalovirus infection. These TCRs are of unknown antigen specificity. Via MiXCR, TCRdb re-called the reads, giving one row per CDR3 protein. This table has hundreds of thousands of distinct CDR3 sequences, 33% appearing once. Sequences were derived from cultured PBMCs, sampled from culture after CMV antigen stimulation. All receptors come from a human donor in good health (CMV status not recorded). Some clones in this sample may be carry-over from other donors' samples.

This clonotype has a handful of counts. The rearrangement joins TRBV2 to TRBJ1-2; TRBD1 might be the D (5 bases). The CDR3 has 14 amino acids. The V end was cut by 4 bases, the J end by 3 bases, with 12 bases between. The V gene's germline CDR1 is SNHLY and CDR2 FYNNEI. CDR3 protein: CASSGTGSYYGYTF. In nucleotides, the CDR3 is TGTGCCAGCAGTGGAACAGGCAGCTACTATGGCTACACCTTC.

This clonotype has just a few counts. The chain is built from TRBV11-2 and TRBJ1-1, with D unclear. The length of the CDR3 is 12 residues. V gave up 5 bases and J gave up 8 bases, with 12 bases separating them. CDR1 and CDR2 from the germline V gene are SGHAT and FQNNGV. The CDR3 DNA sequence: TGTGCCAGCAGCGCATCCCGCTCCGAAGCTTTCTTT. As protein: CASSASRSEAFF.

The chain recombines TRBV6-2 or TRBV6-3 with TRBJ2-7, with 8 bases identical to TRBD1. The CDR3 covers 16 residues. J gave up 1 base and V 0 bases, and 5 bases lay outside the gene matches. Looked up from germline, CDR1 is MNHEY and CDR2 is SVGEGT. The CDR3 here is CASSYSQDRASYEQYF. CDR3 coding DNA: TGTGCCAGCAGTTACTCGCAGGACAGGGCATCCTACGAGCAGTACTTC.

The chain has TRBV12-3 or TRBV12-4 and TRBJ2-5, with D possibly TRBD2 on 5 matching bases. The CDR3 loop spans 13 amino acids. Trimming stripped 5 bases from V and 7 bases from J, with 14 bases between. The CDR3 loop is CASSPRGLGTQYF. The DNA of the CDR3 is TGTGCCAGCAGTCCGAGAGGGCTCGGGACCCAGTACTTC.

This clonotype was picked up a small number of times. The chain recombines TRBV7-2 with TRBJ2-5; D is undetermined. The CDR3 sequence is 12 residues long. With 1 base removed from V and 5 bases from J, the gap between germline ends came to 5 bases. Germline V gives CDR1 SGHTA, CDR2 FQGNSA. The DNA of the CDR3 is TGTGCCAGCAGCTTAGGATTTGAGACCCAGTACTTC. This translates into CASSLGFETQYF.

The chain carries TRBV2 and TRBJ2-3; D is uncertain. The CDR3 runs 12 residues. CDR1 is SNHLY, CDR2 FYNNEI, per germline. Trimming removed 4 bases at V and 4 bases at J, with 6 bases between. The CDR3 nucleotides read TGTGCCAGCAGTGCAATAGCAGATACGCAGTATTTT. This sequence encodes CASSAIADTQYF.

The sample holds many counts of this clonotype. The rearrangement joins TRBV7-8 to TRBJ1-1; D is ambiguous. The CDR3 runs 14 residues. CDR1 SGHVS and CDR2 FQNEAQ come from the germline V gene. With 2 bases removed from V and 4 bases from J, the gap between germline ends came to 11 bases. The CDR3 loop reads CASSLTQIGTEAFF. The CDR3 bases are TGTGCCAGCAGCTTAACCCAAATAGGCACTGAAGCTTTCTTT. The full variable domain, in which reference TRBV7-8 and TRBJ1-1 provide the parts outside the CDR3, is GAGVSQSPRYKVAKRGQDVALRCDPISGHVSLFWYQQALGQGPEFLTYFQNEAQLDKSGLPSDRFFAERPEGSVSTLKIQRTQQEDSAVYLCASSLTQIGTEAFFGQGTRLTVV.

The chain joins TRBV15 to TRBJ2-7; D not resolved. The CDR3 contains 13 residues. CDR1 is LNHNV and CDR2 is YYDKDF in the germline V gene (reference sequence). Trimming cost V 4 bases and J 2 bases, with 9 bases left between them. In nucleotides, the CDR3 is TGTGCCACCAGCACACCCAGAACCTACGAGCAGTACTTC. Encoded protein: CATSTPRTYEQYF.

This chain connects TRBV5-1 to TRBJ2-1; 14 nucleotides agree with TRBD2. In germline, CDR1 is SGHRS, CDR2 YFSETQ. There are 18 residues in the CDR3. Unmatched junction bases numbered 9, after V lost 2 bases and J lost 5 bases. The chain's CDR3 is CASSFGTSGRLLDNEQFF. CDR3 nucleotide sequence: TGCGCCAGCAGCTTTGGGACTAGCGGGAGACTTCTAGACAATGAGCAGTTCTTC.

This chain connects TRBV5-5 to TRBJ2-2; unclear D gene. The germline V gene has CDR1 SGHKS and CDR2 YYEKEE (reference sequence). Between the trimmed V and J ends, which lost 1 base and 6 bases, there was a span of 7 bases. The CDR3 length is 13 residues. CDR3 nucleotide sequence: TGTGCCAGCAGCTTGTCCAAATCCGGGGAGCTGTTTTTT. Its translation: CASSLSKSGELFF.

This rearrangement joins TRBV7-2 to TRBJ2-7; possibly TRBD1 for D (8 bases). Germline CDR1 is SGHTA and CDR2 is FQGNSA. V lost 5 bases, J lost 6 bases, and 20 bases lay in between. CDR3 length: 15 residues. In nucleotides, the CDR3 is TGTGCCAGCAGCCCACGGACAGGGAGGGCGGTCGAGCAGTACTTC. Translating it yields CASSPRTGRAVEQYF.

This clonotype was detected many times. The chain has TRBV7-2 and TRBJ1-3; D unclear. CDR3 length: 14 amino acids. The germline gives CDR1 SGHTA, CDR2 FQGNSA. The germline V and J ends were trimmed by 2 bases and 3 bases, with 8 bases remaining between them. CDR3 in amino acids: CASSLIGSGNTIYF. DNA for the CDR3: TGTGCCAGCAGCTTAATAGGGAGTGGAAACACCATATATTTT.

This clonotype was seen only a few times. The chain uses TRBV14 and TRBJ2-4; TRBD1 matches 9 bases. CDR3 length equals 15 residues. Germline V gene data show CDR1 as SGHDN and CDR2 as FVKESK. The ends lost 2 bases at V and 8 bases at J; junction bases unmatched: 7. This chain's CDR3 is CASSQKQGAWDIQYF. CDR3 DNA sequence: TGTGCCAGCAGCCAAAAACAGGGGGCCTGGGACATTCAGTACTTC.

This clonotype was observed a few times. The rearrangement uses TRBV19 and TRBJ1-5, with D uncertain. Trimming took 7 bases from V and 0 from J, leaving 16 bases between them. Germline-derived CDR1 and CDR2 are LNHDA and SQIVND (reference sequence). The length of the CDR3 is 16 residues. The CDR3 region is CASTKDGSYSNQPQHF. The CDR3 coding sequence is TGTGCCAGTACCAAGGACGGATCCTATAGCAATCAGCCCCAGCATTTT.

This clonotype was observed a few times. The V gene is TRBV7-8, the J gene TRBJ1-3, with D hard to call. CDR1 and CDR2 from the germline V gene are SGHVS and FQNEAQ. This CDR3 has 13 amino acids. V lost 2 bases, J lost 7 bases, and 9 bases lay in between. CDR3 protein: CASSLSLGNTIYF. Written as DNA, the CDR3 is TGTGCCAGCAGCTTATCACTGGGTAACACCATATATTTT.